The T cell receptor beta chain under discussion was sequenced for a study of T cell changes during pregnancy in multiple sclerosis. TCRdb's table, derived via immunoSEQ multiplex PCR, lists solely in-frame clones and lacks some. The profile shows about 89,000 clones, about 94% of them singletons. This CDR3 region has 15 residues. Germline CDR1 is MGHDK and CDR2 is SYGVNS. Trimming took off 4 bases at V and 3 bases at J, with 13 bases between the two ends. The TCR sequence derives from a female donor with multiple sclerosis, enrolled in a pregnancy study. The chain employs TRBV25-1 and TRBJ2-1; perhaps TRBD1 as D (6 bases). Here the sequenced sample was peripheral blood, taken in the third trimester of pregnancy. In nucleotides, the CDR3 is TGTGCCAGCAGTGGAAACAGGGTTTTCTACAATGAGCAGTTCTTC. Protein sequence: CASSGNRVFYNEQFF.